This T cell receptor (beta chain) derives from a study of beta chain features in type 1 diabetes. The V gene lost 0 bases and the J gene lost 7 bases, with 13 bases spanning the gap. The CDR3 is made up of 14 amino acids. From germline, CDR1 is SGHRS and CDR2 YFSETQ. The study reverse transcribed the entire isolated RNA, so it sequenced expressed TCRB transcripts. TCRdb's copy holds only in-frame clones and misses some; the assay was immunoSEQ multiplex PCR. This table holds 350,000 to 450,000 clones, around 14% found once. The sample taken for sequencing was naive CD4+ T cells from blood. The rearrangement joins TRBV5-1 to TRBJ1-2; TRBD1 is a possible D gene (5 bases). The receptor was derived from a man younger than 45 in good health. The CDR3: CASSLVMGRAGYTF. The DNA of the CDR3 is TGCGCCAGCAGCTTGGTGATGGGGCGTGCTGGCTACACCTTC.